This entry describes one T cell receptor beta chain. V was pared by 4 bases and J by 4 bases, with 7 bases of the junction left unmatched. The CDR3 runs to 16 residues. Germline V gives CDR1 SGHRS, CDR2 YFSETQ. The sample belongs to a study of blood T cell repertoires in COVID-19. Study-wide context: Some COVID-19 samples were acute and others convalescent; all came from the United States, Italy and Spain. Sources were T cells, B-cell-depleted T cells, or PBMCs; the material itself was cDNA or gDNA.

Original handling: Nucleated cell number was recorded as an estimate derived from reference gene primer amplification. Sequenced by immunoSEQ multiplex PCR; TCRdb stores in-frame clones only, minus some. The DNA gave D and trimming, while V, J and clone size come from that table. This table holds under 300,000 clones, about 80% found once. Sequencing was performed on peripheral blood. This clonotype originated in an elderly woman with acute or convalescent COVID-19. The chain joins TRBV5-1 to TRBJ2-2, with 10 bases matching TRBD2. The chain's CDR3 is CASSISGRSGTGELFF. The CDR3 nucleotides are TGCGCCAGCAGCATTAGCGGGAGGAGTGGCACCGGGGAGCTGTTTTTT.